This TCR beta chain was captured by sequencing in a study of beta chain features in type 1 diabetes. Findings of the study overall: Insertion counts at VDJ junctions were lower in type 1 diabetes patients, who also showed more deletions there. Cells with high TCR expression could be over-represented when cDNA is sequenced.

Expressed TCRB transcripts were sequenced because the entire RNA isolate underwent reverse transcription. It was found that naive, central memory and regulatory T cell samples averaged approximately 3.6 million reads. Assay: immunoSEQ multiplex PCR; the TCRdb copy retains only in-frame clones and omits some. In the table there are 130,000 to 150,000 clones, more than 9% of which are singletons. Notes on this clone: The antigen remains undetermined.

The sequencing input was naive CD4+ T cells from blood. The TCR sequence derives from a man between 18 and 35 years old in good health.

The CDR3 here is CASSLGGGGRQETQYF. The CDR3 DNA is TGTGCCAGCAGCTTGGGTGGGGGGGGGCGGCAAGAGACCCAGTACTTC. The V call is TRBV5-4, the J call TRBJ2-5; a possible D gene is TRBD2 (7 bases). Germline CDR1 reads SGHNT; CDR2 reads YYREEE (reference sequence). The V gene lost 0 bases and the J gene lost 2 bases, with 14 bases spanning the gap. CDR3 length equals 16 residues.